The 16 T cell receptor beta chains listed next were all sequenced from one sample in a study of cytomegalovirus exposure and HLA in healthy donors. PCR primers comprised 60 Vbeta and 13 Jbeta primers. Measured with immunoSEQ multiplex PCR; TCRdb has only the in-frame clones, and not every one. The sample carries 130,000 to 150,000 clones, under 70% recorded once. Sequencing was performed on PBMCs. These receptors were taken from a woman in her twenties or thirties in good health and CMV-seropositive.

This clone showed up just a few times. The chain couples TRBV7-9 to TRBJ2-4; D is perhaps TRBD2 (7 bases). The germline V gene encodes CDR1 SEHNR and CDR2 FQNEAQ (reference sequence). V was trimmed by 1 base and J by 1 base, leaving 14 bases between them. The CDR3 totals 17 residues. CDR3 amino acids: CASSLGPGGSAKNIQYF. CDR3 nucleotides: TGTGCCAGCAGCTTAGGGCCGGGGGGCTCTGCCAAAAACATTCAGTACTTC.

This clone was detected a few times. This chain joins TRBV7-9 and TRBJ2-7, with 7 bases lining up with TRBD2. CDR3 length equals 15 residues. V lost 5 bases, J lost 2 bases, and 9 bases stayed unmatched. Germline assignment: CDR1 SEHNR and CDR2 FQNEAQ (reference sequence). CDR3 nucleotides: TGTGCCAGCAGCCCGGGAGGTCTAGCGGCCTACGAGCAGTACTTC. This codes for CASSPGGLAAYEQYF.

The rearrangement joins TRBV6-5 to TRBJ2-5, with a weak D call TRBD1 (6 bases). The germline CDR1 and CDR2 sequences are MNHEY and SVGAGI. The CDR3 spans 13 residues. V was clipped by 0 bases and J by 13 bases, with 15 bases between them. The CDR3 DNA reads TGTGCCAGCAGTTACTCAATTAGGACAGCGCCGTACTTC. It encodes CASSYSIRTAPYF.

This chain joins TRBV13 and TRBJ1-4; 8 nucleotides line up with TRBD1. This CDR3 is 12 amino acids long. V dropped 7 bases and J dropped 11; count of bases not matched to a gene: 6. Germline CDR1 and CDR2: PRHDT and FYEKMQ (reference sequence). Here the CDR3 DNA reads TGTGCCAGCACCTCGACAGGGGACAAACTGTTTTTT. The encoded protein is CASTSTGDKLFF.

This clone came up a few times. This chain connects TRBV7-9 to TRBJ2-3; 10 positions match TRBD1. CDR1 SEHNR and CDR2 FQNEAQ come from the germline V gene (reference sequence). V shed 5 bases, J shed 7 bases, and the junction held 9 bases outside the gene matches. CDR3 size: 15 residues. CDR3 nucleotides: TGTGCCAGCAGCCATGGGACAGGGGTCACGAATACGCAGTATTTT. Residues: CASSHGTGVTNTQYF.

The CDR3 sequence is CASSESGLTRWSYGYTF. Here the CDR3 DNA reads TGTGCCAGCAGTGAATCGGGACTCACACGTTGGTCCTATGGCTACACCTTC. This rearrangement joins TRBV2 to TRBJ1-2; TRBD1 might be the D (5 bases). Trimming shortened V by 2 bases and J by 4 bases, and 20 bases separated the two germline ends. Germline values: CDR1 SNHLY, CDR2 FYNNEI. This CDR3 is 17 amino acids long.

In this sample, this clone turned up a few times. The CDR3 is CASSPRDTLITDTQYF. The CDR3 DNA sequence: TGTGCCAGCAGCCCGAGGGACACTCTAATCACAGATACGCAGTATTTT. The chain links TRBV13 to TRBJ2-3; possible D gene TRBD1, 6 bases. Germline CDR1 reads PRHDT; CDR2 reads FYEKMQ (reference sequence). V lost 5 bases and J lost 2, with 17 bases in between. The CDR3 covers 16 residues.

The rearrangement links TRBV10-1 to TRBJ2-6, with D perhaps matching TRBD2 (6 bases). The CDR3 runs 15 residues. Germline V lookup: CDR1 WNHNN, CDR2 SYGVQD (reference sequence). Trimming shortened V by 6 bases and J by 1 base, and 10 bases separated the two germline ends. For the CDR3, the DNA is TGCGCCAGCAGCCCGGCGGGGTCTGGGGCCAACGTCCTGACTTTC. Amino acids: CASSPAGSGANVLTF.

A few counts support this clone. The chain has TRBV5-1 and TRBJ1-4; TRBD1 agrees at 7 bases. Germline V gene data show CDR1 as SGHRS and CDR2 as YFSETQ. Trimming took 4 bases from V and 5 from J; bases not matched to a gene: 8. CDR3 length: 15 residues. CDR3 sequence: CASSATGERNEKLFF. CDR3 sequence (DNA): TGCGCCAGCAGCGCAACAGGGGAGCGGAATGAAAAACTGTTTTTT. Full variable domain (rest looked up from reference TRBV5-1 and TRBJ1-4): KAGVTQTPRYLIKTRGQQVTLSCSPISGHRSVSWYQQTPGQGLQFLFEYFSETQRNKGNFPGRFSGRQFSNSRSEMNVSTLELGDSALYLCASSATGERNEKLFFGSGTQLSVL.

The J gene is TRBJ1-1, the V gene TRBV7-8, with D unresolved. V lost 3 bases to trimming and J lost 0 bases, with 14 bases between them. This CDR3 is 16 amino acids long. Germline V gene data show CDR1 as SGHVS and CDR2 as FQNEAQ. The CDR3 loop reads CASSLGRVLMNTEAFF. As DNA, the CDR3 is TGTGCCAGCAGCTTGGGCCGAGTCCTCATGAACACTGAAGCTTTCTTT. The whole variable domain, filled in from reference TRBV7-8 and TRBJ1-1, reads GAGVSQSPRYKVAKRGQDVALRCDPISGHVSLFWYQQALGQGPEFLTYFQNEAQLDKSGLPSDRFFAERPEGSVSTLKIQRTQQEDSAVYLCASSLGRVLMNTEAFFGQGTRLTVV.

The chain employs TRBV7-2 and TRBJ2-2; D uncertain. In germline, CDR1 is SGHTA, CDR2 FQGNSA. Trimming removed 4 bases at V and 4 bases at J, with 7 bases between. This CDR3 has 13 residues. Written as DNA, the CDR3 is TGTGCCAGCAGCTCCCCGGTCACCGGGGAGCTGTTTTTT. Its translation: CASSSPVTGELFF.

This clone was recorded a few times. This sequence joins TRBV6-6 and TRBJ2-5, with a weak D call TRBD1 (5 bases). CDR1 and CDR2 (germline): MNHNY, SVGAGI (reference sequence). This CDR3 has 16 residues. V shed 0 bases and J shed 7 bases, with 18 bases lying between them. The CDR3 reads CASSYSAGPVAGTQYF. The CDR3 region has the DNA TGTGCCAGCAGTTACTCCGCAGGGCCCGTAGCTGGGACCCAGTACTTC.

Concerning this clone: Other DNA sequences in the same sample also yield this CDR3. V is TRBV5-8 and J is TRBJ2-1, with D possibly being TRBD1 (6 bases). The CDR3 runs to 15 residues. The germline CDR1 and CDR2 sequences are SGHTS and YDEGEE. Trimming stripped 4 bases from V and 1 base from J, with 12 bases between. CDR3 residues: CASSPGTSSYNEQFF. DNA of the CDR3: TGTGCCAGCAGCCCGGGGACATCATCCTACAATGAGCAGTTCTTC.

The genes are TRBV7-2 and TRBJ1-2, with unresolved D. Per germline, CDR1 SGHTA and CDR2 FQGNSA. This CDR3 has 14 residues. V dropped 2 bases and J dropped 0 bases, with 7 bases sitting between them. Here the CDR3 reads CASSLHSTNYGYTF. In nucleotides, the CDR3 is TGTGCCAGCAGCTTACACTCGACTAACTATGGCTACACCTTC.

This chain uses TRBV11-2 with TRBJ1-1, with 7 positions matching TRBD1. The V and J ends lost 5 bases and 5 bases, in that order; junction bases with no gene match: 5. This CDR3 is 13 amino acids long. Per germline, CDR1 SGHAT and CDR2 FQNNGV. Here the CDR3 reads CASSPTGVTEAFF. CDR3 coding DNA: TGTGCCAGCAGCCCCACAGGGGTAACTGAAGCTTTCTTT.

CDR3 DNA sequence: TGCGCCAGCAGCCGGGGTGGGAGTAACGCCTACAATGAGCAGTTCTTC. Its protein is CASSRGGSNAYNEQFF. V is TRBV5-1 and J is TRBJ2-1, with D possibly TRBD2 on 5 matching bases. In germline, CDR1 is SGHRS, CDR2 YFSETQ. This CDR3 region has 16 residues. V was clipped by 4 bases and J by 2 bases, with 16 bases between them.